The clone carrying this T cell receptor (beta chain) was detected many times. Its specificity is not known. This entry is derived from a study of CD8 T cells in ankylosing spondylitis. Findings of the study overall: A motif in TCR beta, a set of roughly 8 highly homologous variants, appeared characteristic of ankylosing spondylitis blood. Matched synovial fluid from ankylosing spondylitis patients was reported to be enriched for disease-linked clones.

TCRdb re-derived calls from the 5' RACE reads in MiXCR, one entry per CDR3 protein. Counted here are some 100,000 distinct CDR3 sequences, approximately 9.6% occurring once; the ten biggest clones make up about a third. The specimen was blood, either unsorted or a sorted T cell fraction (not recorded which). The sequence was collected from a male donor with ankylosing spondylitis.

The CDR3 nucleotides are TGCAGCGTTGCAAGGGACAACTCTAACGAGCAGTACTTC. This sequence encodes CSVARDNSNEQYF. The chain links TRBV29-1 to TRBJ2-7; the D gene is possibly TRBD1 (6 bases). V shed 4 bases and J shed 5 bases, with 15 bases lying between them. This CDR3 comprises 13 residues. The germline V gene encodes CDR1 SQVTM and CDR2 ANQGSEA.